The 15 T cell receptor beta chains listed next were all sequenced from one sample in a study of T cells in Graves' hyperthyroidism and ophthalmopathy. From RNA transcripts, TCR beta CDR3 regions were amplified. The TCR CDR3 first-round RT-PCR relied on the HTBI primer set. From the multiplex PCR reads, TCRdb called clonotypes with MiXCR, one entry per CDR3 protein. The sample records a few hundred thousand distinct CDR3 sequences, 13% being singletons. Sequencing input: blood. The receptors come from a woman under 30 with Graves' hyperthyroidism.

This clonotype was detected many times. V usage is TRBV28 and J usage is TRBJ1-2, with D unresolved. The germline V gene has CDR1 MDHEN and CDR2 SYDVKM. This CDR3 is 13 amino acids long. Trimming left V 5 bases short and J 6 bases short, with 13 bases between. The CDR3 DNA reads as TGTGCCAGCAGTCAGACCCTAGGCCATGGCTACACCTTC. It encodes CASSQTLGHGYTF.

This clonotype was detected ten times or more. V usage is TRBV3-1 and J usage is TRBJ1-5; no firm D call. Trimming took 3 bases from V and 4 from J, leaving 7 bases between them. The germline gives CDR1 LGHDT, CDR2 YNNKEL (reference sequence). CDR3 size: 13 residues. The CDR3 region is CASSQAINQPQHF. CDR3 nucleotides: TGTGCCAGCAGCCAGGCTATTAATCAGCCCCAGCATTTT.

V gene TRBV9 combines with J gene TRBJ2-7, with 7 bases matching TRBD1. Looked up from germline, CDR1 is SGDLS and CDR2 is YYNGEE. Trimming removed 4 bases from V and 2 bases from J; junction bases left unmatched: 15. The CDR3 is 17 residues long. CDR3 coding DNA: TGTGCCAGCAGCCCTCGTCAGGGGGTTTCGGCTGCCTACGAGCAGTACTTC. As protein: CASSPRQGVSAAYEQYF. Combining the CDR3 with reference TRBV9 and TRBJ2-7 gives the whole variable domain DSGVTQTPKHLITATGQRVTLRCSPRSGDLSVYWYQQSLDQGLQFLIQYYNGEERAKGNILERFSAQQFPDLHSELNLSSLELGDSALYFCASSPRQGVSAAYEQYFGPGTRLTVT.

The sample holds many counts of this clonotype. J is TRBJ2-1 and V is TRBV7-2; 9 bases are shared with TRBD2. CDR1 and CDR2 (germline): SGHTA, FQGNSA. V was pared by 10 bases and J by 9 bases, with 7 bases of the junction left unmatched. This CDR3 has 12 residues. The CDR3 DNA reads TGTGCCACGAGCGGGGGGAGGATTGAGCAGTTCTTC. It codes for CATSGGRIEQFF.

This clonotype was detected many times. V usage is TRBV6-2 or TRBV6-3 and J usage is TRBJ2-5; no clear D. Germline V lookup: CDR1 MNHEY, CDR2 SVGEGT. Trimming removed 6 bases from V and 4 bases from J, with 12 bases in between. This CDR3 has 13 residues. For the CDR3, the DNA is TGTGCCAGCAGGACGGAAGGACGAGAGACCCAGTACTTC. Translating it yields CASRTEGRETQYF.

In this sample, this clonotype turned up a few times. This chain's CDR3 is CASSPKAGELFF. CDR3 sequence (DNA): TGTGCCAGCTCACCTAAGGCCGGGGAGCTGTTTTTT. The rearrangement links TRBV18 to TRBJ2-2, with D unresolved. V was cut by 3 bases and J by 6 bases, with 5 bases left in between. The germline V gene has CDR1 KGHSH and CDR2 LQKENI. The CDR3 has 12 residues.

This clonotype appeared many times. The chain is built from TRBV7-2 and TRBJ1-2; D may be TRBD1 (5 bases). The V and J ends lost 5 bases and 8 bases respectively, with 15 bases between them. CDR3 length: 13 amino acids. CDR1 SGHTA and CDR2 FQGNSA come from the germline V gene. CDR3 nucleotides: TGTGCCAGCAGCACAGTCATTCGGGACGGCTACACCTTC. Translation gives CASSTVIRDGYTF.

This clonotype was detected many times. This rearrangement joins TRBV11-2 to TRBJ2-5, with 8 bases fitting TRBD2. The CDR3 has 16 residues. Per germline, CDR1 SGHAT and CDR2 FQNNGV. V lost 5 bases, J lost 5 bases, and 13 bases stayed unmatched. CDR3 loop: CASSQKTGGPRETQYF. The CDR3 bases are TGTGCCAGCAGCCAGAAGACGGGAGGGCCCAGGGAGACCCAGTACTTC.

This clonotype showed up just a few times. The CDR3 coding sequence is TGTGCCAGCAGCGCTCGCCCTGACACTGAAGCTTTCTTT. It codes for CASSARPDTEAFF. This chain links TRBV5-6 with TRBJ1-1; D unresolved. Germline V gene lookup returns CDR1 SGHDT and CDR2 YYEEEE. V lost 4 bases and J lost 3, with 10 bases in between. There are 13 residues in the CDR3.

The gene calls are TRBV6-1 and TRBJ2-7; 10 bases fit TRBD1. The V gene's germline CDR1 is MNHNS and CDR2 SASEGT. The CDR3 loop spans 15 amino acids. The ends lost 6 bases at V and 3 bases at J; junction bases unmatched: 8. The CDR3 is CASSLDRGNLYEQYF. The DNA of the CDR3 is TGTGCCAGCAGCCTGGACAGGGGGAACCTCTACGAGCAGTACTTC.

This clonotype has a count of ten or more. The chain carries TRBV12-3 or TRBV12-4 and TRBJ2-7; D may be TRBD1 (5 bases). The ends were cut back, 0 bases at V and 5 bases at J, with 14 bases in the middle. The CDR3 is 15 amino acids. The CDR3 reads CASSLALAGSHEQYF. The CDR3 nucleotides read TGTGCCAGCAGTTTAGCGCTGGCAGGGTCGCACGAGCAGTACTTC.

The chain joins TRBV2 to TRBJ2-6; D unclear. Germline CDR1 is SNHLY and CDR2 is FYNNEI. V was shortened by 2 bases and J by 1 base, with 6 bases between the two germline ends. CDR3 length: 15 residues. The CDR3 coding sequence is TGTGCCAGCAGTGAATGGGGTTCTGGGGCCAACGTCCTGACTTTC. This translates into CASSEWGSGANVLTF.

This clonotype was observed many times. The chain recombines TRBV20-1 with TRBJ1-2, with D tentatively TRBD1 (5 bases). Trimming took 5 bases from V and 4 from J, leaving 20 bases between them. The germline CDR1 and CDR2 sequences are DFQATT and SNEGSKA (reference sequence). The CDR3 runs to 15 residues. The CDR3 nucleotides are TGCAGTGCTTTATCTCCCAGGGACCGGCTCTATGGCTACACCTTC. Residues: CSALSPRDRLYGYTF.

This clonotype showed up many times. CDR3 nucleotides: TGTGCCAGCAGCCAAGCAACGGGGGGCTACACCTTC. Protein sequence: CASSQATGGYTF. The rearrangement joins TRBV3-1 to TRBJ1-2, with unresolved D. Trimming left V 1 base short and J 8 bases short, with 8 bases between. Germline V CDR1 and CDR2: LGHDT, YNNKEL (reference sequence). The CDR3 consists of 12 residues.

To note about this clonotype: A read error may be the cause here, since a much bigger clone is one base away. The chain joins TRBV3-1 to TRBJ1-3, with D tentatively TRBD1 (5 bases). CDR3 length: 17 residues. Germline assignment: CDR1 LGHDT and CDR2 YNNKEL (reference sequence). For the CDR3, the DNA is TGTGCCAGCAGCCTCTGGACACTCCGACGCTCTGGAGACACCATATATTTT. It yields the protein CASSLWTLRRSGDTIYF.